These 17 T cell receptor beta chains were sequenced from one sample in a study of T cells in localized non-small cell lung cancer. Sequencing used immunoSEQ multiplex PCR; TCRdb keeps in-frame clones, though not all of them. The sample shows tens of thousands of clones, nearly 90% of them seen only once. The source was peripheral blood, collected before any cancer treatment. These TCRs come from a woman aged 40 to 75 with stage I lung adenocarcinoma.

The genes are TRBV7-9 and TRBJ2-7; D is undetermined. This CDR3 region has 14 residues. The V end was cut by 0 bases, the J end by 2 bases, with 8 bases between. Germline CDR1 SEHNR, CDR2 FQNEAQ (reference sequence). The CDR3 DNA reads TGTGCCAGCAGCTTAGCCGGCGGAGCCTACGAGCAGTACTTC. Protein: CASSLAGGAYEQYF.

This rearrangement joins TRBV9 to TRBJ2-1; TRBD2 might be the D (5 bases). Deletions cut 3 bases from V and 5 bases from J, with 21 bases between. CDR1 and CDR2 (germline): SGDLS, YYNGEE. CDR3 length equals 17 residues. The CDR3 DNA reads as TGTGCCAGCAGCGAGGACTCTAGCCTCATAAGAAACAATGAGCAGTTCTTC. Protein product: CASSEDSSLIRNNEQFF.

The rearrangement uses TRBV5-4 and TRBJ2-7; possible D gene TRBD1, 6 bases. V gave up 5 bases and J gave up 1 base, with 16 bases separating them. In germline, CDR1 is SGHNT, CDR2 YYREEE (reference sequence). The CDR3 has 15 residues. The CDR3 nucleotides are TGTGCCAGCAGTTTTGCGGACAGTGCTTCCTACGAGCAGTACTTC. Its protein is CASSFADSASYEQYF.

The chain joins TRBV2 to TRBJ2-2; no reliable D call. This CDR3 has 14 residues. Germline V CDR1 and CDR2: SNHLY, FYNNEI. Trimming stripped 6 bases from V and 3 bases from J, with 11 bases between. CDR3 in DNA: TGTGCCAGCAGGGTACTACCAGACACCGGGGAGCTGTTTTTT. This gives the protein CASRVLPDTGELFF.

For the CDR3, the DNA is TGTGCCAGCAGTCCCCAGTCGCAAGAGACCCAGTACTTC. This codes for CASSPQSQETQYF. The rearrangement uses TRBV11-3 and TRBJ2-5; D gene ambiguous. The V end was cut by 6 bases, the J end by 2 bases, with 10 bases between. The germline V gene has CDR1 SGHNT and CDR2 YENEEA. The CDR3 length is 13 residues.

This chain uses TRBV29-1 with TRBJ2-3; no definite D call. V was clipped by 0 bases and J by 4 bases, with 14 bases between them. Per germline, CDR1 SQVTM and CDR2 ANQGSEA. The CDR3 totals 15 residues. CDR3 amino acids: CSVEDHETDADTQYF. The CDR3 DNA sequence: TGCAGCGTTGAAGATCACGAGACCGACGCAGATACGCAGTATTTT.

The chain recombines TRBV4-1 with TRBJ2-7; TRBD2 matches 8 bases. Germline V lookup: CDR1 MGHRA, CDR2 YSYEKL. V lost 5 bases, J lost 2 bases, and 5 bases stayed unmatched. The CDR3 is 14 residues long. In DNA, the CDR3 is TGCGCCAGCAGCTTGAGCGGGAGCACCTACGAGCAGTACTTC. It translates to CASSLSGSTYEQYF.

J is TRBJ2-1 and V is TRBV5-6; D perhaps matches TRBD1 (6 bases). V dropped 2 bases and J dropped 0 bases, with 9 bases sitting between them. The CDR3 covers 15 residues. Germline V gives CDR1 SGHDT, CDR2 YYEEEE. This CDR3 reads CASSFRGSSYNEQFF. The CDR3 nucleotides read TGTGCCAGCAGCTTCAGGGGCAGCTCCTACAATGAGCAGTTCTTC.

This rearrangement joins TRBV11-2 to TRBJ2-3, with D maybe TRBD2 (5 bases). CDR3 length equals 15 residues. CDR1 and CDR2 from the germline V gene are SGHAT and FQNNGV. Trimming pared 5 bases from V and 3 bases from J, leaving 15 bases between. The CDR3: CASSPRGGSTDTQYF. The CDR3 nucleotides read TGTGCCAGCAGCCCTCGAGGAGGTAGTACAGATACGCAGTATTTT.

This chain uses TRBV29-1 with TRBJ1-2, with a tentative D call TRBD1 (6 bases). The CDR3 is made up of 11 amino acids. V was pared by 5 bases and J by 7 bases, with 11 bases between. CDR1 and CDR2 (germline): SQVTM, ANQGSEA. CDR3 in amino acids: CSVLTGGGYTF. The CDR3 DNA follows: TGCAGCGTTTTGACAGGAGGTGGCTACACCTTC. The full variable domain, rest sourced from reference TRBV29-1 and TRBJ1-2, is SAVISQKPSRDICQRGTSLTIQCQVDSQVTMMFWYRQQPGQSLTLIATANQGSEATYESGFVIDKFPISRPNLTFSTLTVSNMSPEDSSIYLCSVLTGGGYTFGSGTRLTVV.

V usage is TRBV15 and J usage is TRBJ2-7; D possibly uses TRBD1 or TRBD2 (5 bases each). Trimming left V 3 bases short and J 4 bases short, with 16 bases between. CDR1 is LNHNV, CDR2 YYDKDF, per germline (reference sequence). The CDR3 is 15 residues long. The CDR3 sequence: CATSRGRGIGYEQYF. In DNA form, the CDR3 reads TGTGCCACCAGCAGGGGACGAGGGATAGGTTACGAGCAGTACTTC.

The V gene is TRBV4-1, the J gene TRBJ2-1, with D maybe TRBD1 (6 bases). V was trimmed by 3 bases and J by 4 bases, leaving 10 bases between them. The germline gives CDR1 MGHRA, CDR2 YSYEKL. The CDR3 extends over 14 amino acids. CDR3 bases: TGCGCCAGCAGCCATTACGACAGGTACAATGAGCAGTTCTTC. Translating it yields CASSHYDRYNEQFF.

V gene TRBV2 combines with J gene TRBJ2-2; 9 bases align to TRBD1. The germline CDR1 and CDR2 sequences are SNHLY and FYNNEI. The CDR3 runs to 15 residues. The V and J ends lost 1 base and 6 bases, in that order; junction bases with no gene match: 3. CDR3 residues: CASSEVRTGAGELFF. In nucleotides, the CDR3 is TGTGCCAGCAGTGAAGTAAGGACAGGGGCCGGGGAGCTGTTTTTT.

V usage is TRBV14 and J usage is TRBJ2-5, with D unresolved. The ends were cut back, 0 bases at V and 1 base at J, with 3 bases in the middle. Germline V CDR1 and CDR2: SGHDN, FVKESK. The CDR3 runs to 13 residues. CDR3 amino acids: CASSQDGQETQYF. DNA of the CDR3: TGTGCCAGCAGCCAAGACGGCCAAGAGACCCAGTACTTC.

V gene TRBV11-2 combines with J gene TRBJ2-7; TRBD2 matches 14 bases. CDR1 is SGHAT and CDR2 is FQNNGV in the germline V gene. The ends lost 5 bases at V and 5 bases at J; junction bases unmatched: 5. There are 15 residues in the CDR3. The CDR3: CASSKGLAGVHEQYF. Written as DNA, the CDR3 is TGTGCCAGCAGCAAGGGACTAGCGGGAGTTCACGAGCAGTACTTC.

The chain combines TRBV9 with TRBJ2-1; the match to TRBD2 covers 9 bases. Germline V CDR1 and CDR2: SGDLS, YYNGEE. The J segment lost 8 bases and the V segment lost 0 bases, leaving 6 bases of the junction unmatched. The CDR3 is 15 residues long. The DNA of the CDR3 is TGTGCCAGCAGCGTAGGCGGGGGGGCCACGGATGAGCAGTTCTTC. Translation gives CASSVGGGATDEQFF. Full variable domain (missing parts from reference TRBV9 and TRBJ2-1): DSGVTQTPKHLITATGQRVTLRCSPRSGDLSVYWYQQSLDQGLQFLIQYYNGEERAKGNILERFSAQQFPDLHSELNLSSLELGDSALYFCASSVGGGATDEQFFGPGTRLTVL.

The chain's CDR3 is CASSLRAGEGVQFF. The CDR3 bases are TGTGCCAGCAGCTTAAGGGCGGGAGAGGGAGTGCAGTTCTTC. The chain joins TRBV7-3 to TRBJ2-1, with 7 bases identical to TRBD2. The CDR3 runs to 14 residues. The germline CDR1 and CDR2 sequences are SGHTA and FQGTGA. J lost 12 bases, V lost 1 base, and 9 bases had no gene match.